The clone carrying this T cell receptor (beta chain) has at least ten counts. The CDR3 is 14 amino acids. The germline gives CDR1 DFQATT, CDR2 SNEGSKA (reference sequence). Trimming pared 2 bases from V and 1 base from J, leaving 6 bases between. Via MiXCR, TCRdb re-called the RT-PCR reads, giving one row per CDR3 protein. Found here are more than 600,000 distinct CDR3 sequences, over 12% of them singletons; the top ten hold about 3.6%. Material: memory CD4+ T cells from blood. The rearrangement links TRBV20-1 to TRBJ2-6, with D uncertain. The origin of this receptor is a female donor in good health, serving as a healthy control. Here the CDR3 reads CSARSRSGANVLTF. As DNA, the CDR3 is TGCAGTGCTAGATCTCGATCTGGGGCCAACGTCCTGACTTTC.